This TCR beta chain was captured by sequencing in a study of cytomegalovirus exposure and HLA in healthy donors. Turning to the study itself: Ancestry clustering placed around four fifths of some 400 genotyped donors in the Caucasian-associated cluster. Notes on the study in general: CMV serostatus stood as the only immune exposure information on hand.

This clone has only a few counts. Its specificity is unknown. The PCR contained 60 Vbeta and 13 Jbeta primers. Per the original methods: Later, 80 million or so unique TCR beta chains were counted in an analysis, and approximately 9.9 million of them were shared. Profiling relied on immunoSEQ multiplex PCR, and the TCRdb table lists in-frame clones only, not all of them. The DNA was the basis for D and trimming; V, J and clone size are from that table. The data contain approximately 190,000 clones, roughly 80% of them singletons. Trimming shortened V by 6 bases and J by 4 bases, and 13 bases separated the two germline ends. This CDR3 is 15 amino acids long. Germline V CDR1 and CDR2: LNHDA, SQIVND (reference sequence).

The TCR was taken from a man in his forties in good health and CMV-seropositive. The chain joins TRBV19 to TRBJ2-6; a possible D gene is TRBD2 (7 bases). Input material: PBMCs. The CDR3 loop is CASRGRGAGANVLTF. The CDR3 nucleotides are TGTGCCAGTAGGGGCCGGGGGGCGGGGGCCAACGTCCTGACTTTC.